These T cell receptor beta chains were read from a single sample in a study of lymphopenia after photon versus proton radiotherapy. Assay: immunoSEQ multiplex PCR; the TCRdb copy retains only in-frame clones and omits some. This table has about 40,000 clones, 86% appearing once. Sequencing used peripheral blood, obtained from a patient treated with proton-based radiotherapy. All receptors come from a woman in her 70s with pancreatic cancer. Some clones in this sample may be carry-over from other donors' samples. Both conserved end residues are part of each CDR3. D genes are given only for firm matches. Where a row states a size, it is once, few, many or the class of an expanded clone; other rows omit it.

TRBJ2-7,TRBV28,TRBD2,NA,CASRGASGNYEQYF,TGTGCCAGCAGGGGGGCTAGCGGGAACTACGAGCAGTACTTC
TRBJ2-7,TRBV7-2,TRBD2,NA,CASSSAGAGEQYF,TGTGCCAGCAGCTCGGCGGGAGCGGGGGAGCAGTACTTC
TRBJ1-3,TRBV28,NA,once,CASSLSGTPSGNTIYF,TGTGCCAGCAGTTTATCCGGGACACCTTCTGGAAACACCATATATTTT
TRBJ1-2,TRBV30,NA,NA,CAWSVLQGGGYTF,TGTGCCTGGAGTGTATTACAGGGTGGTGGCTACACCTTC
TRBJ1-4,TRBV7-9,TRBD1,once,CASSSWGQEHQKLFF,TGTGCCAGCAGTTCATGGGGACAGGAACATCAAAAACTGTTTTTT
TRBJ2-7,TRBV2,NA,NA,CASEGITYEQYF,TGTGCCAGCGAAGGGATAACCTACGAGCAGTACTTC
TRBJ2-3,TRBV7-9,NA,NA,CASSFPGASTDTQYF,TGTGCCAGCAGCTTCCCCGGGGCAAGCACAGATACGCAGTATTTT
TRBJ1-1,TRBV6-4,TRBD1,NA,CASSEEGGAEAFF,TGTGCCAGCAGTGAAGAAGGGGGCGCTGAAGCTTTCTTT
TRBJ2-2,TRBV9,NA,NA,CASSVREGTYTGELFF,TGTGCCAGCAGCGTTAGGGAAGGAACTTACACCGGGGAGCTGTTTTTT
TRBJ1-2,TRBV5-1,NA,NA,CASSPEGGNYGYTF,TGCGCCAGCAGCCCCGAGGGCGGAAACTATGGCTACACCTTC
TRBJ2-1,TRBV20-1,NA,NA,CSAQANEQFF,TGCAGTGCCCAGGCCAATGAGCAGTTCTTC
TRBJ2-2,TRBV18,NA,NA,CASSPPSNTGELFF,TGTGCCAGCTCACCACCTTCGAACACCGGGGAGCTGTTTTTT
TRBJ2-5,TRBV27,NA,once,CASSSEPSVIGTQYF,TGTGCCAGCAGTTCGGAGCCGTCCGTGATTGGAACCCAGTACTTC
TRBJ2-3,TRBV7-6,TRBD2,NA,CASSLGRASGRAYTDTQYF,TGTGCCAGCAGCTTAGGTCGGGCTAGCGGGCGGGCCTACACAGATACGCAGTATTTT
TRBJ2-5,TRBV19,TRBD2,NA,CARAPAGEGKTQYF,TGTGCCAGGGCCCCAGCGGGAGAGGGAAAGACCCAGTACTTC
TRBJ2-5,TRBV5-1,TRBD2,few,CASRTSGISQETQYF,TGCGCCAGCAGAACTAGCGGGATATCCCAAGAGACCCAGTACTTC
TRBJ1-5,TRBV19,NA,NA,CASSIGGPQHF,TGTGCCAGTAGTATAGGAGGGCCCCAGCATTTT
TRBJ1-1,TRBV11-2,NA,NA,CASSLPVNTEAFF,TGTGCCAGCAGCTTGCCAGTGAACACTGAAGCTTTCTTT
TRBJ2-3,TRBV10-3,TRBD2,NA,CAISEVLAGVEDTQYF,TGTGCCATCAGTGAGGTACTAGCGGGAGTGGAAGATACGCAGTATTTT
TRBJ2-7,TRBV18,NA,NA,CASREPSSYEQYF,TGTGCCAGCCGGGAACCTAGCTCCTACGAGCAGTACTTC
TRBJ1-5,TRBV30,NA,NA,CAWDNGGNQPQHF,TGTGCCTGGGACAACGGCGGGAATCAGCCCCAGCATTTT
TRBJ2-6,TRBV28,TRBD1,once,CASSAGTGYSGANVLTF,TGTGCCAGCAGCGCCGGGACAGGTTACTCTGGGGCCAACGTCCTGACTTTC
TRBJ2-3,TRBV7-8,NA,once,CASSLGHGRTDTQYF,TGTGCCAGCAGCTTGGGACACGGGCGTACAGATACGCAGTATTTT
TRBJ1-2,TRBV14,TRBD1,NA,CASSLPIPGQAVYNWGYTF,TGTGCCAGCAGCCTCCCTATTCCGGGACAGGCAGTGTATAACTGGGGCTACACCTTC
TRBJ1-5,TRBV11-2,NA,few,CASSLAANQPQHF,TGTGCCAGCAGCTTAGCCGCGAATCAGCCCCAGCATTTT
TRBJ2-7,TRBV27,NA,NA,CASSLSPRYYEQYF,TGTGCCAGCAGTTTATCTCCCAGGTACTACGAGCAGTACTTC
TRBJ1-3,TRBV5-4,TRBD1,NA,CASSGRTGPSGNTIYF,TGTGCCAGCAGCGGGCGGACAGGCCCCTCTGGAAACACCATATATTTT
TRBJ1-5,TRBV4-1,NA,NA,CASSQVNTGFYSNQPQHF,TGCGCCAGCAGCCAAGTCAACACAGGGTTTTATAGCAATCAGCCCCAGCATTTT
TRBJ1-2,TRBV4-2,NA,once,CASSQARVYGYTF,TGTGCCAGCAGCCAAGCCCGGGTCTATGGCTACACCTTC
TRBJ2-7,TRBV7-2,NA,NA,CASTPGGGPYEQYF,TGTGCCAGCACCCCGGGTGGTGGGCCCTACGAGCAGTACTTC
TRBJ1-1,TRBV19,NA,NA,CASSWSNTEAFF,TGTGCCAGTAGTTGGAGCAACACTGAAGCTTTCTTT
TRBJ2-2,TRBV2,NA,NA,CASRGGRNTGELFF,TGTGCCAGCAGGGGAGGCCGGAACACCGGGGAGCTGTTTTTT
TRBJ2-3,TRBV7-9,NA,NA,CASSLSPDTQYF,TGTGCCAGCAGCTTATCACCGGATACGCAGTATTTT
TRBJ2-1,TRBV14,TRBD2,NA,CASSPRLGTSGYNEQFF,TGTGCCAGCAGCCCGCGCCTGGGGACTAGCGGATACAATGAGCAGTTCTTC
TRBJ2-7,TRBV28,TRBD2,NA,CASRTYGLATYEQYF,TGTGCCAGCAGGACCTACGGACTAGCGACCTACGAGCAGTACTTC
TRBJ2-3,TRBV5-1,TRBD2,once,CASSLGTSASTDTQYF,TGCGCCAGCAGCCTAGGGACTAGCGCATCCACAGATACGCAGTATTTT
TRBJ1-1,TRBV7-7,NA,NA,CASSFRVGTEAFF,TGTGCTAGCAGCTTTAGGGTGGGAACTGAAGCTTTCTTT
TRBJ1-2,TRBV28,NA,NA,CASSFGSPLFGYTF,TGTGCCAGCAGTTTTGGTTCCCCTCTATTTGGCTACACCTTC
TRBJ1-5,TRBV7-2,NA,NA,CASSLLEQGSGRQPQHF,TGTGCCAGCAGCTTGCTAGAACAGGGAAGCGGTCGTCAGCCCCAGCATTTT
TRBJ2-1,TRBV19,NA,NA,CASSRPGTPGNEQFF,TGTGCCAGTAGTAGGCCTGGGACCCCCGGGAATGAGCAGTTCTTC
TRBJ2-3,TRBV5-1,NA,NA,CASSAEGADTQYF,TGCGCCAGCAGCGCGGAGGGGGCAGATACGCAGTATTTT
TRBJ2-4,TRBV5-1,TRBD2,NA,CASSFALAGFKNIQYF,TGCGCCAGCAGCTTTGCTCTAGCGGGATTCAAAAACATTCAGTACTTC
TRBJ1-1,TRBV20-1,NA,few,CSARDGQKSFF,TGCAGTGCTAGAGACGGACAGAAATCTTTCTTT
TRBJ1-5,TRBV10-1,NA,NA,CASSLGSDQPQHF,TGCGCCAGCAGCTTGGGGTCGGATCAGCCCCAGCATTTT
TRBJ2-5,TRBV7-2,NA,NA,CASSFYSETQYF,TGTGCCAGCAGCTTCTATTCGGAGACCCAGTACTTC
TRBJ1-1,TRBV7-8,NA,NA,CASSPSLEKNTEAFF,TGTGCCAGCAGCCCTAGTCTGGAGAAGAACACTGAAGCTTTCTTT
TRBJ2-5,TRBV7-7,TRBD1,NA,CASSPGRWSGGQETQYF,TGTGCTAGCAGCCCCGGGCGATGGTCAGGGGGACAAGAGACCCAGTACTTC
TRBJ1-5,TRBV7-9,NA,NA,CASSSAAGDQPQHF,TGTGCCAGCAGCTCTGCGGCAGGGGATCAGCCCCAGCATTTT
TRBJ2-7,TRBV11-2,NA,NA,CASSLVAAASYEQYF,TGTGCCAGCAGCTTAGTAGCTGCGGCCTCCTACGAGCAGTACTTC
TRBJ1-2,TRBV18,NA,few,CASSGTNYGYTF,TGTGCCAGCTCCGGGACAAACTATGGCTACACCTTC
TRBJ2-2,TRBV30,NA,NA,CAWSVRRKNTGELFF,TGTGCCTGGAGTGTTAGGCGGAAGAACACCGGGGAGCTGTTTTTT
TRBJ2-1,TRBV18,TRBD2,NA,CASSPPAGGSTRVSYNEQFF,TGTGCCAGCTCACCACCGGCGGGAGGGTCTACAAGGGTATCCTACAATGAGCAGTTCTTC
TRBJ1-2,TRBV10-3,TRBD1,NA,CAISGQGTYYGYTF,TGTGCCATCAGCGGACAGGGAACTTACTATGGCTACACCTTC